The subject of this entry is one TCR beta chain. This clone came up a few times. No antigen is known for it. No base quality information exists; no much larger clone differs at one position. Trimming removed 0 bases from V and 2 bases from J; the gene matches leave 1 base unexplained. The CDR3 measures 14 amino acids from cysteine to phenylalanine. The kept DNA is CDR3 alone, 42 bases in frame from the first base. CDR1 MNHGY and CDR2 SAAAGT are derived from the germline V gene. Dithiothreitol, EDTA incubations and collagenase D digestion were used to isolate intraepithelial and lamina propria lymphocytes from graft specimens. Bulk TCR-beta sequencing was performed on serial intestinal graft biopsy specimens collected as late as 600 days after transplant. The data are from a study of graft-versus-host responses after intestinal transplantation (TCRdb year 2021). Study-level background: Multivisceral, liver-intestinal, or isolated intestinal transplants were received by the recipients. Anti-thymocyte globulin induction was given to all recipients, followed by maintenance tacrolimus and steroids for about 3 years. After intestinal transplantation, graft-versus-host and host-versus-graft alloreactive T cell clones were followed in the graft, circulation and bone marrow using bulk TCR-beta CDR3 sequencing. To identify alloreactive clones, pre-transplant mixed lymphocyte reaction products were sequenced and then compared with unstimulated pre-transplant donor and recipient T cells. The cohort enrolled approximately 24 intestinal transplant recipients including one retransplant, and a few patients lacking pretransplant specimens were excluded. Donor T cell macrochimerism was defined as a peak of at least 4% donor T cells among recipient peripheral blood mononuclear cells. Samples from a few later patients were sequenced in-house on an Illumina MiSeq with MiXCR processing rather than by the commercial service.

Library preparation employed the immunoSEQ multiplex PCR assay. Adaptive Biotechnologies carried out high-throughput TCR-beta CDR3 sequencing of genomic DNA for most patients. The source study handled its data this way. TCR sequencing data for more than 15 patients were retrieved from Adaptive's ImmunoSEQ software; three other patients were processed with MiXCR and VDJtools. CDR3 nucleotide sequences shared by donor and recipient were removed because the origin of these sequences could not be assigned. To be classed as alloreactive, a clone needed at least 2-fold expansion over unstimulated cells and a minimum CFSE-low frequency of 0.002% (template counts) or 0.001% (read counts). A clone was considered mappable if detected in the sequenced pre-transplant spleen, lymph node, or MLR CFSE-low populations of the donor or recipient. Cumulative frequency of alloreactive clones was calculated as a percentage of all sequences weighted by copy number. TCRdb took over this immuneACCESS table, retaining in-frame rearrangements with V and J assigned. Such tables are incomplete; in checked studies, under half of the missing clones stem from an unresolved V gene, and the remainder is unexplained. V and J calls and clone size are those listed in that table; D and trimming were worked out from the DNA. Counted in this sample were 15,000 to 20,000 clones; 80% of them appeared once. The ten largest make up about 18% of the sample.

What the research found in general, with its limitations: GvH clones were found in recipient bone marrow, and some of the GvH clones appeared earlier in ileal mucosa or blood, which is consistent with an intestinal mucosal origin. The relatively low number and heterogeneity of intestinal transplant patients limited the conclusions. In patients with donor T cell macrochimerism, the allografts had high GvH to HvG T cell clonal ratios. Peak levels of circulating GvH clones were associated with declines in HvG clones early after transplant.

The chain employs TRBV6-8 and TRBJ2-7, with 7 junctional bases fitting TRBD1. Sequenced here: ileum tissue, sampled approximately 110 days after intestinal transplant. The sequence came from a human patient who received an intestinal transplant, so some T cells may come from the graft donor. CDR3 protein: CASSYSGTAYEQYF. At the DNA level, the sequence is TGTGCCAGCAGTTACTCTGGGACAGCCTACGAGCAGTACTTC.